This TCR beta chain was documented in a study of shared clonotypes between healthy human individuals. About the study: CD4 naive and memory got three plates each, CD8 naive two, CD8 memory one.

Positively selected for CCR7, the CD45RO-negative cells used as naive CD8 cells excluded terminally differentiated effector memory CD45RA+ cells. The donors, healthy adults who were HIV-negative, had experienced no recent acute infections or vaccinations. This was a deep-level run. Genomic DNA of each subset was evenly split across several immunoSEQ plates. Generated by immunoSEQ multiplex PCR, the TCRdb table keeps only in-frame clones and is missing some. The sample records 550,000 to 750,000 clones, about 90% being singletons. CDR3 length equals 11 residues. Looked up from germline, CDR1 is SEHNR and CDR2 is FQNEAQ (reference sequence). Between the trimmed V and J ends, which lost 4 bases and 7 bases, there was a span of 5 bases.

Sequencing input: naive CD8+ T cells sorted from blood. The chain couples TRBV7-9 to TRBJ2-1; no clear D. The TCR sequence derives from a man younger than 45 in good health. The CDR3, as DNA: TGTGCCAGCAGCTGGGAAAATGAGCAGTTCTTC. Translation: CASSWENEQFF.